Each of the 31 T cell receptor beta chains below was sequenced from the same sample in a study of T cells after yellow fever vaccination. In TCRdb, the 5' RACE reads were re-called with MiXCR into one record per CDR3 protein. Here the sample spans 500,000 to 650,000 distinct CDR3 sequences, around 17% being singletons. Source: PBMCs, taken 5 to 6 days after the first yellow fever vaccination. The receptors were gathered from a man aged 18 to 29 who received the YFV17D yellow fever vaccine.

This clonotype was counted a single time. The rearrangement links TRBV5-1 to TRBJ2-1; tentatively, D is TRBD1 (6 bases). Trimming pared 4 bases from V and 0 bases from J, leaving 14 bases between. CDR1 is SGHRS and CDR2 is YFSETQ in the germline V gene. The CDR3 runs 16 residues. The CDR3 sequence: CASSPTQGRSYNEQFF. For the CDR3, the DNA is TGCGCCAGCAGCCCGACTCAGGGGCGCTCCTACAATGAGCAGTTCTTC.

The J gene is TRBJ2-6, the V gene TRBV7-3, with D perhaps matching TRBD1 (5 bases). CDR3 length: 16 amino acids. Germline V lookup: CDR1 SGHTA, CDR2 FQGTGA. V lost 5 bases and J 0 bases, leaving 11 bases between the germline ends. The CDR3 loop reads CASSTDSTSGANVLTF. In nucleotides, the CDR3 is TGTGCCAGCAGCACAGACAGCACCTCTGGGGCCAACGTCCTGACTTTC.

This chain links TRBV7-2 with TRBJ2-2; the match to TRBD1 covers 10 bases. J gave up 4 bases and V 4 bases, and 6 bases lay outside the gene matches. Germline V lookup: CDR1 SGHTA, CDR2 FQGNSA. The CDR3 runs to 16 residues. The CDR3 coding sequence is TGTGCCAGCAGCTACCCCGGGACAGGGGCCACCGGGGAGCTGTTTTTT. This encodes CASSYPGTGATGELFF.

This rearrangement joins TRBV18 to TRBJ2-7; no reliable D call. V was pared by 6 bases and J by 0 bases, with 12 bases between. This CDR3 comprises 14 residues. Germline V CDR1 and CDR2: KGHSH, LQKENI. The CDR3, as DNA: TGTGCCAGCTCCAACCTACTCACCTCCTACGAGCAGTACTTC. Its protein is CASSNLLTSYEQYF.

This clonotype showed up just a few times. V is TRBV28 and J is TRBJ2-3; no reliable D call. The germline gives CDR1 MDHEN, CDR2 SYDVKM. CDR3 length equals 15 residues. Trimming cost V 6 bases and J 8 bases, with 21 bases left between them. The CDR3 coding sequence is TGTGCCAGCAGGCTTGTTGACCCCGATCTCGGTACGCAGTATTTT. Protein sequence: CASRLVDPDLGTQYF.

This clonotype was picked up many times. The chain employs TRBV7-9 and TRBJ2-1; D gene ambiguous. Germline V gene lookup returns CDR1 SEHNR and CDR2 FQNEAQ (reference sequence). The CDR3 sequence is 15 residues long. The V end lost 6 bases, the J end lost 4 bases, and 16 bases lay between the germline ends. Written as DNA, the CDR3 is TGTGCCAGCAGTACCAGTAGCCACGGATACAATGAGCAGTTCTTC. This translates into CASSTSSHGYNEQFF.

A few counts support this clonotype. The V call is TRBV4-3, the J call TRBJ2-1; TRBD2 matches at 7 bases. The ends lost 1 base at V and 3 bases at J; junction bases unmatched: 3. CDR1 is LGHNA and CDR2 is YSLEER in the germline V gene. The CDR3 is 15 residues long. CDR3 in DNA: TGCGCCAGCAGCCAAGGACTAGCCAACTACAATGAGCAGTTCTTC. Residues: CASSQGLANYNEQFF.

This clonotype turned up a few times. The chain uses TRBV9 and TRBJ1-3, with a possible D match to TRBD1 (6 bases). Germline V gene data show CDR1 as SGDLS and CDR2 as YYNGEE. The CDR3 has 15 amino acids. Trimming took 3 bases from V and 0 from J, leaving 10 bases between them. This chain's CDR3 is CASSERTASGNTIYF. The CDR3 DNA is TGTGCCAGCAGCGAGCGGACAGCCTCTGGAAACACCATATATTTT. The full variable domain, rest sourced from reference TRBV9 and TRBJ1-3, is DSGVTQTPKHLITATGQRVTLRCSPRSGDLSVYWYQQSLDQGLQFLIQYYNGEERAKGNILERFSAQQFPDLHSELNLSSLELGDSALYFCASSERTASGNTIYFGEGSWLTVV.

This clonotype was seen a handful of times. The chain uses TRBV5-1 and TRBJ1-1; TRBD1 matches 7 bases. Trimming took 4 bases from V and 3 from J; bases not matched to a gene: 9. Germline V lookup: CDR1 SGHRS, CDR2 YFSETQ. This CDR3 comprises 15 residues. CDR3: CASSPGQTAHTEAFF. The CDR3 DNA is TGCGCCAGCAGCCCGGGACAGACCGCACACACTGAAGCTTTCTTT.

The J gene is TRBJ1-2, the V gene TRBV24-1; D is unclear. CDR1 and CDR2 (germline): KGHDR, SFDVKD. The V end was cut by 6 bases, the J end by 1 base, with 11 bases between. The CDR3 is made up of 14 amino acids. CDR3 sequence: CATSKSGSNYGYTF. For the CDR3, the DNA is TGTGCCACCAGTAAGAGCGGCAGTAACTATGGCTACACCTTC.

DNA for the CDR3: TGTGCCAGCAGCTTGGAGCCACACACTGAAGCTTTCTTT. This sequence encodes CASSLEPHTEAFF. The J gene is TRBJ1-1, the V gene TRBV5-4, with D unclear. Looked up from germline, CDR1 is SGHNT and CDR2 is YYREEE (reference sequence). Trimming cost V 0 bases and J 3 bases, with 6 bases left between them. The CDR3 has 13 amino acids.

This clonotype was counted only a few times. The chain couples TRBV5-1 to TRBJ1-1; D unresolved. Deletions cut 0 bases from V and 9 bases from J, with 15 bases between. Germline V gene lookup returns CDR1 SGHRS and CDR2 YFSETQ. The CDR3 covers 14 residues. In nucleotides, the CDR3 is TGCGCCAGCAGCTTGGGAGGGATCGGAAAGAAAGCTTTCTTT. Residues: CASSLGGIGKKAFF.

V is TRBV6-1 and J is TRBJ2-1; TRBD1 matches 8 bases. The CDR3 length is 16 residues. Germline V lookup: CDR1 MNHNS, CDR2 SASEGT. V lost 5 bases to trimming and J lost 2 bases; unmatched junction nucleotides: 8. The CDR3 loop reads CASSPGGAGPYNEQFF. CDR3 DNA sequence: TGTGCCAGCAGTCCAGGGGGCGCAGGGCCCTACAATGAGCAGTTCTTC.

This chain uses TRBV28 with TRBJ2-2; TRBD2 agrees at 10 bases. Looked up from germline, CDR1 is MDHEN and CDR2 is SYDVKM. This CDR3 is built from 16 residues. V gave up 3 bases and J gave up 4 bases; unmatched junction bases: 5. CDR3 coding DNA: TGTGCCAGCAGTTTGTCAGCGGGGGGGGGCACCGGGGAGCTGTTTTTT. This codes for CASSLSAGGGTGELFF.

For this clonotype: The junction departs from germline at one end; a sequencing error may be responsible. The rearrangement links TRBV6-2 or TRBV6-3 to TRBJ2-1; D uncertain. Looked up from germline, CDR1 is MNHEY and CDR2 is SVGEGT. The CDR3 contains 12 residues. CDR3 residues: CASINLYDEQFF. CDR3 nucleotide sequence: TGTGCCAGCATCAACCTCTACGATGAGCAGTTCTTC.

The chain joins TRBV30 to TRBJ2-7; a weak D match, TRBD1 (6 bases). V lost 5 bases and J 2 bases, leaving 13 bases between the germline ends. This CDR3 has 13 amino acids. CDR1 and CDR2 (germline): GTSNPN, SVGIG (reference sequence). CDR3 region: CAWAPGTTYEQYF. As DNA, the CDR3 is TGTGCCTGGGCCCCCGGGACAACCTACGAGCAGTACTTC.

The CDR3 nucleotides are TGCGCCAGCAACATGGGACAGGGTCCCGGGGAGCTGTTTTTT. Translation gives CASNMGQGPGELFF. The rearrangement uses TRBV5-1 and TRBJ2-2, with 9 bases that match TRBD1. Germline assignment: CDR1 SGHRS and CDR2 YFSETQ. Trimming cost V 6 bases and J 6 bases; bases outside gene matches: 6. This CDR3 contains 14 residues.

V is TRBV9 and J is TRBJ1-4; D is unresolved. Germline CDR1 and CDR2: SGDLS and YYNGEE. The CDR3 loop spans 12 amino acids. V lost 4 bases, J lost 8 bases, and 9 bases lay in between. This chain's CDR3 is CASSPGPEKLFF. The DNA for the CDR3 is TGTGCCAGCAGCCCAGGTCCCGAAAAACTGTTTTTT.

This clonotype was counted between two and nine times. The chain uses TRBV28 and TRBJ1-6; a possible D gene is TRBD1 (5 bases). Per the germline V gene, CDR1 is MDHEN and CDR2 is SYDVKM. This CDR3 has 14 amino acids. Trimming took off 7 bases at V and 7 bases at J, with 14 bases between the two ends. The CDR3 DNA reads as TGTGCCAGCATAGGACAACCCTTCAATTCACCCCTCCACTTT. This encodes CASIGQPFNSPLHF.

This clonotype was seen at least ten times. The V and J genes are TRBV7-8 and TRBJ1-6; no clear D. Germline V gives CDR1 SGHVS, CDR2 FQNEAQ. The CDR3 spans 13 residues. V gave up 2 bases and J gave up 7 bases, with 6 bases separating them. DNA of the CDR3: TGTGCCAGCAGCTTAACACGGAATTCACCCCTCCACTTT. This translates into CASSLTRNSPLHF.

The chain combines TRBV7-6 with TRBJ2-2; 9 nucleotides align to TRBD2. V was clipped by 3 bases and J by 6 bases; unmatched bases: 5. Germline V gene data show CDR1 as SGHVS and CDR2 as FNYEAQ. The CDR3 covers 15 residues. The chain's CDR3 is CASSFAGGGPGELFF. As DNA, the CDR3 is TGTGCCAGCAGCTTTGCGGGAGGGGGCCCCGGGGAGCTGTTTTTT.

This clonotype appeared a few times. The V and J genes are TRBV12-5 and TRBJ2-7; 8 nucleotides match TRBD2. CDR3 length: 15 residues. Germline values: CDR1 LGHNT, CDR2 FRNRAP. The ends lost 2 bases at V and 4 bases at J; junction bases unmatched: 7. The CDR3, as DNA: TGTGCTAGTGGTTTGCCACTAGCGGCTCTTTACGAGCAGTACTTC. Translating gives CASGLPLAALYEQYF.

CDR3 coding DNA: TGTGCCAGCAGCTTAAGAGTAGCACATCGTGAACTTAACTATGGCTACACCTTC. This sequence encodes CASSLRVAHRELNYGYTF. The chain has TRBV7-3 and TRBJ1-2, with D unresolved. Germline assignment: CDR1 SGHTA and CDR2 FQGTGA. Between the trimmed V and J ends, which lost 1 base and 1 base, there was a span of 19 bases. The CDR3 contains 18 residues.

This clonotype occurred many times. The chain uses TRBV10-3 and TRBJ2-1; 8 nucleotides agree with TRBD1. This CDR3 contains 14 residues. CDR1 is ENHRY and CDR2 is SYGVKD in the germline V gene. V was pared by 10 bases and J by 4 bases, with 9 bases of the junction left unmatched. CDR3 protein: CASKQGEAYNEQFF. DNA for the CDR3: TGTGCCAGCAAACAGGGGGAGGCTTACAATGAGCAGTTCTTC.

About this clonotype: Sequence at one end of the junction differs from germline and may be a read error. The chain links TRBV7-9 to TRBJ2-2; D perhaps matches TRBD1 (6 bases). Germline assignment: CDR1 SEHNR and CDR2 FQNEAQ (reference sequence). The CDR3 covers 13 residues. The CDR3, as DNA: TGTACCAGCAGCCTTCGGACAGACGGGGAGCTGTTTTTT. It yields the protein CTSSLRTDGELFF.

In this sample, this clonotype turned up a few times. A much bigger clone sits one base away, suggesting this may be a read error. V usage is TRBV12-3 or TRBV12-4 and J usage is TRBJ1-2, with 7 bases fitting TRBD1. V was clipped by 6 bases and J by 2 bases; unmatched bases: 3. CDR3 size: 13 residues. The CDR3 nucleotides read TGTGCCAGCAGCGTCAGGGGGAACTATGGCTACACCTTC. This sequence encodes CASSVRGNYGYTF.

This clonotype was seen a handful of times. The rearrangement links TRBV5-5 to TRBJ2-1, with a tentative D call TRBD2 (5 bases). There are 16 residues in the CDR3. The V and J ends lost 1 base and 5 bases respectively, with 16 bases between them. Germline CDR1 SGHKS, CDR2 YYEKEE (reference sequence). CDR3 DNA sequence: TGTGCCAGCAGCTTGTTTAGCGAAATACCTAACAATGAGCAGTTCTTC. This gives the protein CASSLFSEIPNNEQFF.

This clonotype was seen a handful of times. The rearrangement joins TRBV10-2 to TRBJ1-3; D is uncertain. V was shortened by 6 bases and J by 2 bases, with 8 bases between the two germline ends. The CDR3 contains 13 residues. Germline V gene data show CDR1 as WSHSY and CDR2 as SAAADI. In DNA form, the CDR3 reads TGCGCCAGCAGGAGTAAAGCTGGAAACACCATATATTTT. Amino acids: CASRSKAGNTIYF.

The V and J genes are TRBV27 and TRBJ2-5, with a weak D call TRBD2 (6 bases). V was trimmed by 8 bases and J by 1 base, leaving 14 bases between them. The CDR3 is 14 amino acids. Germline CDR1 MNHEY, CDR2 SMNVEV (reference sequence). CDR3 in DNA: TGTGCCAGCGCCATGACTAGTCCCCAAGAGACCCAGTACTTC. Protein: CASAMTSPQETQYF.

The chain is built from TRBV10-3 and TRBJ2-7, with 12 bases that match TRBD2. V lost 0 bases and J lost 6; bases outside the gene matches: 9. The CDR3 consists of 17 residues. Germline V gene lookup returns CDR1 ENHRY and CDR2 SYGVKD. The CDR3 region has the DNA TGTGCCATCAGTGAGTCTGGGTCTAGCGGGGGGGCATTCGAGCAGTACGTC. Its protein is CAISESGSSGGAFEQYV.

This clonotype was counted a few times. This chain uses TRBV10-2 with TRBJ2-1; 12 positions agree with TRBD1. CDR1 and CDR2 (germline): WSHSY, SAAADI. Trimming at V came to 6 bases and at J to 5 bases, leaving 11 bases not matched to a gene. There are 17 residues in the CDR3. CDR3 sequence reads: CASRDGTGGLGHNEQFF. CDR3 nucleotide sequence: TGCGCCAGCAGGGACGGGACAGGGGGCTTGGGGCACAATGAGCAGTTCTTC.